This T cell receptor (beta chain) stems from a study of blood T cells in healthy people across ages. Germline-derived CDR1 and CDR2 are SGHTA and FQGNSA. V trimming: 6 bases; J trimming: 5 bases; junction bases outside the gene matches: 3. This CDR3 is built from 13 residues. Broader study findings: There was no known CMV status for donors, so expanded clonotype changes were possibly confounded.

In regard to this clonotype: Its antigen is unidentified.

Then a second PCR, running roughly 7 to 12 cycles, was carried out with a sample-barcoded 5' primer and a J-beta primer mix. TCRdb re-called the 5' RACE reads with MiXCR, one entry per CDR3 protein. This table has 1.5 million to 2 million distinct CDR3 sequences, around half appearing once. Specimen: blood. The rearrangement joins TRBV7-2 to TRBJ2-5; the match to TRBD2 covers 10 bases. The receptor was isolated from a woman in her thirties or forties in good health. The CDR3 nucleotides read TGTGCCAGCAGAGCGGGGGGGGTCGAGACCCAGTACTTC. Translation: CASRAGGVETQYF.